This T cell receptor beta chain was sequenced for a study of a mutant IDH1 vaccine in newly diagnosed glioma. Of note for this clone: Its specificity is not known.

As for time point: week 11, during vaccination. In every dose of vaccine, 300 ug of mutant IDH1 20-mer peptide was given alongside topical imiquimod. The repertoire was sequenced with immunoSEQ multiplex PCR; TCRdb's copy has only in-frame clones and lacks some. In the table there are 34,000 or so clones, roughly 78% of which are singletons. Germline CDR1 SGHTA, CDR2 FQGNSA. Trimming removed 4 bases from V and 6 bases from J, with 20 bases in between. The CDR3 is made up of 16 amino acids. The V gene is TRBV7-2, the J gene TRBJ2-3, with a weak D call TRBD2 (6 bases). This TCR was sampled from a man under 40 with glioma. The specimen comprised PBMCs, sampled from a glioma patient whose treatment included an IDH1 peptide vaccine. The CDR3 nucleotides are TGTGCCAGCAGCTCCCCCCGCCCAACTAGCATGGATACGCAGTATTTT. It is translated as CASSSPRPTSMDTQYF.